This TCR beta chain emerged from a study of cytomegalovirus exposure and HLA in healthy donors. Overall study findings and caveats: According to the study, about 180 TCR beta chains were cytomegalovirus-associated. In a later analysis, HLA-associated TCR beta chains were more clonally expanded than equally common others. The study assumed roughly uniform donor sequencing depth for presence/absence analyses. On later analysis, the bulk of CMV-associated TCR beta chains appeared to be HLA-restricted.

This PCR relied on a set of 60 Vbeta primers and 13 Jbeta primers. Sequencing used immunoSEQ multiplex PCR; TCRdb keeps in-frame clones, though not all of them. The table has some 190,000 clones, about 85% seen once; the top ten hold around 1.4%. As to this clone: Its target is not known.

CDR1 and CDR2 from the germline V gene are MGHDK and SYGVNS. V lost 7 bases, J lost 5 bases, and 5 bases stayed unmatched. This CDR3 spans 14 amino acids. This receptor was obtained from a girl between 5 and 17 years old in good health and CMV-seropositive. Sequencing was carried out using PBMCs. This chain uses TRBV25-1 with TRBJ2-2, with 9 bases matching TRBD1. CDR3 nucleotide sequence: TGTGCCAGCACCGGACAGGGGTGGACCGGGGAGCTGTTTTTT. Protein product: CASTGQGWTGELFF.